This T cell receptor beta chain appears in the sequencing data of a study of vaccination effects on CD4 cells after COVID-19. The study's findings and limits: Nearly all vaccine-induced clones in healthy recipients recognized only SARS-CoV-2.

Only in-frame clones appear in the TCRdb table, and some are missing; sequencing was by immunoSEQ multiplex PCR. The profile covers around 25,000 clones, with 73% appearing a single time and 5% taken by the ten largest. With 5 bases removed from V and 2 bases from J, the gap between germline ends came to 13 bases. CDR1 and CDR2 from the germline V gene are KGHSH and LQKENI. This CDR3 has 14 amino acids. In its sample, this clone was seen once. Its cognate antigen is unknown. After expansion with viral peptide pools in the ViraFEST assay, antigen-specific CD4+ T cells were sequenced. The culture ran for approximately 10 days before CD4+ T cells were isolated. All vaccine recipients tested negative for nucleocapsid antibodies and had never contracted SARS-CoV-2 infection. IL-2 medium was substituted for half the medium on days 3 and 7.

The TCR was taken from a human donor who received a COVID-19 vaccine. This chain joins TRBV18 and TRBJ2-7, with D maybe TRBD1 (6 bases). This specimen was CD4+ T cells from PBMCs cultured with SARS-CoV-2 spike peptides, taken before COVID-19 vaccination. DNA of the CDR3: TGTGCCAGCTCAAGGACAGCTGAGACCTACGAGCAGTACTTC. It translates to CASSRTAETYEQYF.